The 5 T cell receptor beta chains below all came from one sample that was sequenced in a study of OX40 agonist ivuxolimab in advanced cancers. The assay was immunoSEQ multiplex PCR, and TCRdb's table has in-frame clones only and misses some. The sample has fewer than 100,000 clones, approximately 91% seen once. Sequenced here: CD4+ or CD8+ T cells sorted from blood, sampled in a trial of the OX40 agonist ivuxolimab. The receptors were gathered from an adult with an advanced solid tumor such as melanoma, head and neck, liver or kidney cancer.

This clone was recorded once. The chain has TRBV28 and TRBJ2-5; either TRBD1 or TRBD2 may fit D (5 bases each). CDR3 length equals 14 residues. V was clipped by 5 bases and J by 6 bases, with 16 bases between them. CDR1 is MDHEN, CDR2 SYDVKM, per germline. CDR3 nucleotide sequence: TGTGCCAGCAGTAAAACAGGACTCTCGAAGACCCAGTACTTC. Translating gives CASSKTGLSKTQYF.

This sequence joins TRBV4-1 and TRBJ1-1; unclear D gene. The germline V gene has CDR1 MGHRA and CDR2 YSYEKL. The CDR3 is made up of 14 amino acids. Trimming cost V 0 bases and J 3 bases, with 8 bases left between them. In DNA form, the CDR3 reads TGCGCCAGCAGCCAAGATCTACGAGACACTGAAGCTTTCTTT. It yields the protein CASSQDLRDTEAFF.

The chain uses TRBV7-9 and TRBJ2-1; 9 nucleotides align to TRBD2. The V gene end was trimmed by 5 bases and the J gene end by 3 bases; junction bases not matched to a gene: 8. This CDR3 comprises 16 residues. The germline V gene encodes CDR1 SEHNR and CDR2 FQNEAQ (reference sequence). The CDR3 loop is CASSPRRLAVYNEQFF. CDR3 DNA sequence: TGTGCCAGCAGCCCACGGAGACTAGCGGTCTACAATGAGCAGTTCTTC.

This chain joins TRBV9 and TRBJ2-3, with D hard to call. In germline, CDR1 is SGDLS, CDR2 YYNGEE. The length of the CDR3 is 13 residues. V was pared by 4 bases and J by 6 bases, with 12 bases between. Here the CDR3 reads CASSPGPQDTQYF. CDR3 nucleotides: TGTGCCAGCAGCCCCGGACCCCAGGATACGCAGTATTTT.

The CDR3 DNA sequence: TGTGCCAGTAGCGGTTTAGCGGGAGGTCCGCGCGGTGAGCAGTTCTTC. It yields the protein CASSGLAGGPRGEQFF. The gene calls are TRBV19 and TRBJ2-1; 10 bases align to TRBD2. The CDR3 covers 16 residues. J lost 9 bases, V lost 6 bases, and 14 bases had no gene match. CDR1 and CDR2 (germline): LNHDA, SQIVND (reference sequence).